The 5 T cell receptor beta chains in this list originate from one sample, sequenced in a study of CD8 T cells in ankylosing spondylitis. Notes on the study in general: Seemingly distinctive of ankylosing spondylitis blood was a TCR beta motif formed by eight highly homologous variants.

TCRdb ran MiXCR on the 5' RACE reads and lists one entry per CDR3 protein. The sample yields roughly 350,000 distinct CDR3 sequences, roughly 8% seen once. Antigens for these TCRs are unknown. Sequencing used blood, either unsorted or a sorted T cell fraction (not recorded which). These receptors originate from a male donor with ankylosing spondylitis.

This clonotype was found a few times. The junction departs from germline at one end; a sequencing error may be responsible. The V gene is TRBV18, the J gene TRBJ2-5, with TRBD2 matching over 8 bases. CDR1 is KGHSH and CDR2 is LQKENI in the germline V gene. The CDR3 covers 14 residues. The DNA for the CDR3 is TGTGCCAGCTCACCCGGGAGGGGCCAAGAGTCCCAGTACTTC. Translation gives CASSPGRGQESQYF.

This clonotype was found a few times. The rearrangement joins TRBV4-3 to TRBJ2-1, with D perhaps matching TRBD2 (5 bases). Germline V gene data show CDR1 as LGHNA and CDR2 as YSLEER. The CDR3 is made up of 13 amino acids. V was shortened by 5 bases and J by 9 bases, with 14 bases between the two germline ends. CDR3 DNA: TGCGCCAGCAGCATCACTAGTTATGGTGAGCAGTTCTTC. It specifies CASSITSYGEQFF.

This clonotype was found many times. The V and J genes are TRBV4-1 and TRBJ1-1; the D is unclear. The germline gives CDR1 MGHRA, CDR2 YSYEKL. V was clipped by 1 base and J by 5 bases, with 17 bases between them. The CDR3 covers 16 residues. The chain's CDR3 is CASSQGLRETRTEAFF. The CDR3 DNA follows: TGCGCCAGCAGCCAAGGCCTCCGGGAAACTAGGACTGAAGCTTTCTTT.

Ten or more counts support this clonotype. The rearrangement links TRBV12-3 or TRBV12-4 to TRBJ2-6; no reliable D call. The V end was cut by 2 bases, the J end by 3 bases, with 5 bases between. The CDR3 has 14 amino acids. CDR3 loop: CASSLMVGANVLTF. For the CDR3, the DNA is TGTGCCAGCAGTTTAATGGTTGGGGCCAACGTCCTGACTTTC.

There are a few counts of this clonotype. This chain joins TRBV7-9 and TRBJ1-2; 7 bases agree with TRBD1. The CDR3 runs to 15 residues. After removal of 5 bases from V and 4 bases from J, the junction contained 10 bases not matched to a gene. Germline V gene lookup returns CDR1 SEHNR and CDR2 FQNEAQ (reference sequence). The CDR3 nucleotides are TGTGCCAGCAGCCCAGGGGGACGTACAGGCTATGGCTACACCTTC. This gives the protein CASSPGGRTGYGYTF.